This T cell receptor beta chain came from a study of PD-1 blockade in classical Hodgkin lymphoma. Study-wide results and caveats: Newly diagnosed patients were reported to exhibit reduced baseline TCR diversity relative to healthy donors.

Every one of the patients relapsed after autologous stem cell transplantation (brentuximab vedotin exposure was variable). This CDR3 has 12 amino acids. In germline, CDR1 is MNHEY, CDR2 SMNVEV (reference sequence). Trimming left V 2 bases short and J 4 bases short, with 6 bases between. A word on this clone: Its specificity is unknown. Other DNA sequences of this sample code for an identical CDR3.

Some clones are missing from TCRdb's copy, which holds only in-frame ones; the method was immunoSEQ multiplex PCR. The sample records around 22,000 clones, about 80% being singletons. The chain carries TRBV27 and TRBJ2-7, with D perhaps matching TRBD2 (5 bases). The source was peripheral blood mononuclear cells (PBMCs), collected before the second cycle of nivolumab. The sequence was collected from a human donor with classical Hodgkin lymphoma. The CDR3 sequence is CASSLRGYEQYF. The DNA for the CDR3 is TGTGCCAGCAGTTTACGGGGATACGAGCAGTACTTC.